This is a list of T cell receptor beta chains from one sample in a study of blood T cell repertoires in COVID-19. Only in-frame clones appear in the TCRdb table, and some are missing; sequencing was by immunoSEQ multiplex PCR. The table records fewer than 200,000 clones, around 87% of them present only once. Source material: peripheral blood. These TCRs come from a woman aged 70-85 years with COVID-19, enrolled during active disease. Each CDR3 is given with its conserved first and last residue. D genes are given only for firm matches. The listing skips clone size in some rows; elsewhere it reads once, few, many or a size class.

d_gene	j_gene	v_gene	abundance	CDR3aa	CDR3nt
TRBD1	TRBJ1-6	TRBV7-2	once	CAGSRTGDNSPLHF	TGTGCCGGAAGCCGCACAGGGGACAATTCACCCCTCCACTTT
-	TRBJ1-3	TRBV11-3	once	CASSSGGGNTIYF	TGTGCCAGCAGCTCCGGAGGGGGAAACACCATATATTTT
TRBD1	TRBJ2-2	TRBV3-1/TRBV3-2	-	CASSQDSGTGANTGELFF	TGTGCCAGCAGCCAAGATTCCGGGACAGGGGCGAACACCGGGGAGCTGTTTTTT
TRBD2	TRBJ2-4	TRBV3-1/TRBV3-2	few	CASSQVVGEGVSTKNIQYF	TGTGCCAGCAGCCAAGTAGTCGGGGAGGGAGTCTCTACCAAAAACATTCAGTACTTC
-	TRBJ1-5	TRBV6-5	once	CASSYSQFTQPQHF	TGTGCCAGCAGTTACTCCCAGTTCACTCAGCCCCAGCATTTT
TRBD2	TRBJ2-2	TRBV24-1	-	CATAPGGAGTGELFF	TGTGCCACCGCCCCCGGGGGGGCCGGGACCGGGGAGCTGTTTTTT
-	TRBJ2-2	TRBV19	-	CASRRQVGGELFF	TGTGCCAGTAGGCGGCAAGTGGGCGGGGAGCTGTTTTTT
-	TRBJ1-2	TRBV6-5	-	CASRRTDGYTF	TGTGCCAGCAGAAGGACAGACGGCTACACCTTC
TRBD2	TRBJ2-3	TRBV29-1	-	CSVKLAGGQDTQYF	TGCAGCGTCAAACTAGCGGGAGGGCAAGATACGCAGTATTTT
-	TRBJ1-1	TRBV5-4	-	CASRPMGGGEAFF	TGTGCCAGCAGGCCAATGGGGGGAGGTGAAGCTTTCTTT